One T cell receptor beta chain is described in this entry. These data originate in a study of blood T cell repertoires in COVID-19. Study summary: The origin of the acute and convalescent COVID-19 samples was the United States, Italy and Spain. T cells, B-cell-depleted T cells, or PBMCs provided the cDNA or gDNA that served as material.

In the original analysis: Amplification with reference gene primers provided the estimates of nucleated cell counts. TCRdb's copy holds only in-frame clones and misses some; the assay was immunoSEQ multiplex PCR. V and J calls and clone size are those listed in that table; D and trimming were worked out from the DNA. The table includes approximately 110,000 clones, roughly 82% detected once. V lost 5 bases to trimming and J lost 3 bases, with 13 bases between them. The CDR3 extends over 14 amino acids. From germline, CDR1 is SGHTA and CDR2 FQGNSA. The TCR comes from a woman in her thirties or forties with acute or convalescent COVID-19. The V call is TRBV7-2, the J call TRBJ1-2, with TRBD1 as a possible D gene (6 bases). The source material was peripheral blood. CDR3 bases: TGTGCCAGCAGCGCACAGGGATTGGACTATGGCTACACCTTC. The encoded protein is CASSAQGLDYGYTF.